Each of the 24 T cell receptor beta chains below was sequenced from the same sample in a study of a mutant IDH1 vaccine in newly diagnosed glioma (dated by TCRdb to the early 2020s). The meaning of the sample's time point label: week 5, during vaccination. Every vaccine dose consisted of 300 ug of a 20-mer mutant IDH1 peptide in Montanide, administered subcutaneously together with topical imiquimod. Library preparation was by the immunoSEQ multiplex PCR assay. Here the immuneACCESS table is served through TCRdb, limited to in-frame sequences with V and J called. Missing clones are a known gap in these copies; in checked studies unresolved V genes cover under half, and the rest lacks a known reason. For this sample the table gives 25,000 to 35,000 clones, of which more than 80% were detected only once. Together, the top ten hold 20% to 25% of the sample. No cognate antigen is known for these TCRs.

The sequencing used PBMCs, collected from a glioma patient whose treatment included an IDH1 peptide vaccine. The receptor source for this set is a man between 18 and 29 years old with glioma.

This clone was counted once. The chain carries TRBV25-1 and TRBJ2-5; 9 positions match TRBD2. V lost 0 bases, J lost 5 bases, and 10 bases stayed unmatched. Germline V gene lookup returns CDR1 MGHDK and CDR2 SYGVNS. The CDR3 is made up of 17 amino acids. In DNA form, the CDR3 reads TGTGCCAGCAGTGAATATGGCCAAGCGGGAGGTGGGGAGACCCAGTACTTC. This encodes CASSEYGQAGGGETQYF.

V and J are TRBV7-9 and TRBJ2-7; D is ambiguous. Trimming removed 1 base from V and 6 bases from J, with 19 bases in between. The CDR3 is made up of 16 amino acids. Germline V gene lookup returns CDR1 SEHNR and CDR2 FQNEAQ (reference sequence). The CDR3 protein is CASSLEGGVPSGEQYF. CDR3 sequence (DNA): TGTGCCAGCAGCTTAGAAGGCGGAGTCCCCTCGGGCGAGCAGTACTTC.

V usage is TRBV5-1 and J usage is TRBJ2-5; 8 bases map to TRBD1. V dropped 0 bases and J dropped 4; count of bases not matched to a gene: 8. The CDR3 consists of 16 residues. Germline V gives CDR1 SGHRS, CDR2 YFSETQ. The CDR3 spells CASSLADRGVIETQYF. In DNA form, the CDR3 reads TGCGCCAGCAGCTTGGCCGACAGGGGTGTGATAGAGACCCAGTACTTC.

DNA for the CDR3: TGTGCCAGCAGCTTGGAGAGGGGAACCGGGGAGCTGTTTTTT. Protein sequence: CASSLERGTGELFF. This rearrangement joins TRBV5-8 to TRBJ2-2, with D possibly being TRBD1 or TRBD2 (5 bases each). CDR1 and CDR2 from the germline V gene are SGHTS and YDEGEE. Trimming removed 0 bases from V and 5 bases from J, with 8 bases in between. This CDR3 region has 14 residues.

The chain combines TRBV4-1 with TRBJ2-7, with 9 bases that match TRBD1. The CDR3 length is 16 residues. Germline V gene data show CDR1 as MGHRA and CDR2 as YSYEKL. Trimming cost V 3 bases and J 3 bases; bases outside gene matches: 9. CDR3 residues: CASSHLDRGGYYEQYF. DNA of the CDR3: TGCGCCAGCAGCCACCTAGACAGGGGGGGCTACTACGAGCAGTACTTC.

The chain recombines TRBV7-9 with TRBJ1-2; D is uncertain. Germline CDR1 and CDR2: SEHNR and FQNEAQ (reference sequence). The CDR3 is 14 amino acids. The V end was cut by 4 bases, the J end by 0 bases, with 9 bases between. CDR3 in amino acids: CASSYSLTNYGYTF. The CDR3 DNA is TGTGCCAGCAGCTATTCACTTACTAACTATGGCTACACCTTC.

The genes are TRBV25-1 and TRBJ1-5; D perhaps matches TRBD1 (5 bases). This CDR3 comprises 12 residues. Trimming took off 8 bases at V and 3 bases at J, with 8 bases between the two ends. Germline CDR1 and CDR2: MGHDK and SYGVNS. CDR3 in amino acids: CASAGTNQPQHF. The DNA for the CDR3 is TGTGCCAGCGCCGGGACCAATCAGCCCCAGCATTTT.

V is TRBV7-9 and J is TRBJ1-1; 7 bases line up with TRBD1. Germline V gene sequence: CDR1 SEHNR, CDR2 FQNEAQ (reference sequence). This CDR3 is built from 12 residues. Germline trimming cut 5 bases from V and 10 bases from J; bases unmatched to any gene: 7. CDR3 sequence reads: CASSPPSGGAFF. The CDR3 DNA sequence: TGTGCCAGCAGCCCCCCTTCAGGGGGAGCTTTCTTT.

DNA for the CDR3: TGTGCCTGGAGTTCGGACAGGGGAGAGTACACCATATATTTT. Translation gives CAWSSDRGEYTIYF. The genes are TRBV30 and TRBJ1-3, with 9 bases aligning to TRBD1. J lost 8 bases, V lost 2 bases, and 7 bases had no gene match. This CDR3 has 14 residues. Germline V lookup: CDR1 GTSNPN, CDR2 SVGIG (reference sequence).

The CDR3 loop is CASSLYGGSYEQYF. The DNA for the CDR3 is TGTGCCAGCAGTTTATACGGCGGTTCCTACGAGCAGTACTTC. This chain connects TRBV27 to TRBJ2-7, with unresolved D. The length of the CDR3 is 14 residues. In germline, CDR1 is MNHEY, CDR2 SMNVEV (reference sequence). V lost 1 base, J lost 1 base, and 8 bases lay in between.

The rearrangement links TRBV5-1 to TRBJ1-4; D gene unclear. Germline lookup yields CDR1 SGHRS and CDR2 YFSETQ. The CDR3 is 17 residues long. Trimming left V 4 bases short and J 0 bases short, with 16 bases between. CDR3 nucleotides: TGCGCCAGCAGCGCCGGATTTCTTCCTGCAACTAATGAAAAACTGTTTTTT. Translation: CASSAGFLPATNEKLFF. The full variable domain, with the rest looked up from reference TRBV5-1 and TRBJ1-4, is KAGVTQTPRYLIKTRGQQVTLSCSPISGHRSVSWYQQTPGQGLQFLFEYFSETQRNKGNFPGRFSGRQFSNSRSEMNVSTLELGDSALYLCASSAGFLPATNEKLFFGSGTQLSVL.

This clone was counted a few times. This chain joins TRBV7-9 and TRBJ1-2; a weak D match, TRBD1 (6 bases). The CDR3 has 15 amino acids. Germline assignment: CDR1 SEHNR and CDR2 FQNEAQ (reference sequence). Between the trimmed V and J ends, which lost 4 bases and 2 bases, there was a span of 14 bases. The DNA of the CDR3 is TGTGCCAGCAGCTCAGGACAGCTGATAAACTATGGCTACACCTTC. Its translation is CASSSGQLINYGYTF.

The chain links TRBV7-2 to TRBJ1-1, with 8 bases identical to TRBD1. This CDR3 has 16 amino acids. CDR1 and CDR2 (germline): SGHTA, FQGNSA. V lost 2 bases and J lost 6; bases outside the gene matches: 11. The CDR3 nucleotides read TGTGCCAGCAGCTTACGGTTCGGGCAGGGGGCATCTGAAGCTTTCTTT. Its translation: CASSLRFGQGASEAFF. The full variable domain, rest sourced from reference TRBV7-2 and TRBJ1-1, is GAGVSQSPSNKVTEKGKDVELRCDPISGHTALYWYRQSLGQGLEFLIYFQGNSAPDKSGLPSDRFSAERTGGSVSTLTIQRTQQEDSAVYLCASSLRFGQGASEAFFGQGTRLTVV.

This clone was seen a handful of times. The same CDR3 also results from other DNA sequences found in this sample. The V gene is TRBV4-3, the J gene TRBJ1-1, with unresolved D. The germline V gene encodes CDR1 LGHNA and CDR2 YSLEER. V was clipped by 3 bases and J by 1 base, with 6 bases between them. This CDR3 region has 13 residues. CDR3 sequence (DNA): TGCGCCAGCAGCCAGGATAGGAACACTGAAGCTTTCTTT. This sequence encodes CASSQDRNTEAFF.

This chain joins TRBV7-2 and TRBJ2-3; TRBD2 aligns across 11 bases. Germline V CDR1 and CDR2: SGHTA, FQGNSA. V lost 6 bases and J lost 5; bases outside the gene matches: 7. The CDR3 spans 15 residues. CDR3 region: CASRGLAGGGDTQYF. Here the CDR3 DNA reads TGTGCCAGCAGGGGGCTAGCGGGAGGTGGAGATACGCAGTATTTT.

This chain uses TRBV4-2 with TRBJ1-6; D gene unclear. Germline V gene sequence: CDR1 LGHNA, CDR2 YNFKEQ. V lost 0 bases and J lost 4, with 10 bases in between. This CDR3 comprises 16 residues. DNA of the CDR3: TGTGCCAGCAGCCAAGATTCTACCAGTTATAATTCACCCCTCCACTTT. It is translated as CASSQDSTSYNSPLHF.

The chain uses TRBV29-1 and TRBJ1-2, with 11 bases fitting TRBD1. The V gene's germline CDR1 is SQVTM and CDR2 ANQGSEA. The length of the CDR3 is 13 residues. CDR3 sequence reads: CTFLGQGANGYTF. The CDR3 region has the DNA TGCACCTTTCTCGGACAGGGGGCAAACGGCTACACCTTC.

The chain employs TRBV29-1 and TRBJ2-1; D is unresolved. From germline, CDR1 is SQVTM and CDR2 ANQGSEA. The CDR3 is 15 residues long. The germline V and J ends were trimmed by 0 bases and 4 bases, with 13 bases remaining between them. The CDR3 loop reads CSVEENGVSYNEQFF. The DNA for the CDR3 is TGCAGCGTTGAAGAGAATGGGGTCTCTTACAATGAGCAGTTCTTC.

This chain connects TRBV30 to TRBJ1-2; D unclear. Trimming took 2 bases from V and 2 from J, leaving 9 bases between them. The CDR3 has 13 residues. Germline V gene lookup returns CDR1 GTSNPN and CDR2 SVGIG (reference sequence). The CDR3 reads CAWSKGGNYGYTF. CDR3 bases: TGTGCCTGGAGTAAGGGAGGGAACTATGGCTACACCTTC.

The CDR3 is CASSLGSGTGIFEQYF. Here the CDR3 DNA reads TGTGCCAGCAGCTTAGGATCCGGGACAGGGATTTTTGAGCAGTACTTC. This sequence joins TRBV7-2 and TRBJ2-7; TRBD1 matches 9 bases. The V gene end was trimmed by 1 base and the J gene end by 7 bases; junction bases not matched to a gene: 11. Germline CDR1 reads SGHTA; CDR2 reads FQGNSA. The CDR3 totals 16 residues.

The V gene is TRBV9, the J gene TRBJ2-1; D is unresolved. Looked up from germline, CDR1 is SGDLS and CDR2 is YYNGEE. This CDR3 has 14 residues. Trimming pared 0 bases from V and 1 base from J, leaving 5 bases between. CDR3 bases: TGTGCCAGCAGCGTAGAGGATTCCTACAATGAGCAGTTCTTC. It yields the protein CASSVEDSYNEQFF. Full variable domain (remainder filled in from reference TRBV9 and TRBJ2-1): DSGVTQTPKHLITATGQRVTLRCSPRSGDLSVYWYQQSLDQGLQFLIQYYNGEERAKGNILERFSAQQFPDLHSELNLSSLELGDSALYFCASSVEDSYNEQFFGPGTRLTVL.

The genes are TRBV5-5 and TRBJ2-2, with unresolved D. Germline CDR1 SGHKS, CDR2 YYEKEE (reference sequence). The CDR3 has 16 residues. The V gene lost 4 bases and the J gene lost 0 bases, with 13 bases spanning the gap. The CDR3 spells CASSLGPAPNTGELFF. CDR3 DNA sequence: TGTGCCAGCAGCCTAGGACCGGCACCGAACACCGGGGAGCTGTTTTTT.

The V call is TRBV18, the J call TRBJ2-5, with 8 bases matching TRBD2. There are 14 residues in the CDR3. After removal of 6 bases from V and 4 bases from J, the junction contained 7 bases not matched to a gene. Germline lookup yields CDR1 KGHSH and CDR2 LQKENI. DNA of the CDR3: TGTGCCAGCTCCCAAAGCGGGAGCCTAGAGACCCAGTACTTC. Translating it yields CASSQSGSLETQYF.

The chain combines TRBV7-2 with TRBJ2-5, with a possible D match to TRBD1 (5 bases). Trimming took off 5 bases at V and 5 bases at J, with 9 bases between the two ends. Germline V lookup: CDR1 SGHTA, CDR2 FQGNSA. The CDR3 length is 12 residues. The CDR3 sequence: CASSPGLETQYF. DNA of the CDR3: TGTGCCAGCAGCCCAGGGCTGGAGACCCAGTACTTC.